This TCR beta chain derives from a study of blood T cell repertoires in COVID-19. Turning to the study itself: COVID-19 samples from acute and convalescent phases originated in the United States, Italy and Spain. T cells, B-cell-depleted T cells, or PBMCs supplied cDNA or gDNA.

In the original workflow: Amplification of reference gene primers provided the estimated nucleated cell counts. Assay: immunoSEQ multiplex PCR; the TCRdb copy retains only in-frame clones and omits some. That table is the source of V, J and clone size, and D and trimming were worked out from the DNA. The data show tens of thousands of clones, approximately 80% seen once. From germline, CDR1 is SGHRS and CDR2 YFSETQ. There are 17 residues in the CDR3. Trimming shortened V by 3 bases and J by 2 bases, and 19 bases separated the two germline ends. V is TRBV5-1 and J is TRBJ2-3; possible D gene TRBD1, 5 bases. Sequenced: peripheral blood. This receptor was taken from a woman aged 80 or older with acute or convalescent COVID-19. Written as DNA, the CDR3 is TGCGCCAGCAGCTGGACAATCCAGGGTAGTTTCACAGATACGCAGTATTTT. This sequence encodes CASSWTIQGSFTDTQYF.